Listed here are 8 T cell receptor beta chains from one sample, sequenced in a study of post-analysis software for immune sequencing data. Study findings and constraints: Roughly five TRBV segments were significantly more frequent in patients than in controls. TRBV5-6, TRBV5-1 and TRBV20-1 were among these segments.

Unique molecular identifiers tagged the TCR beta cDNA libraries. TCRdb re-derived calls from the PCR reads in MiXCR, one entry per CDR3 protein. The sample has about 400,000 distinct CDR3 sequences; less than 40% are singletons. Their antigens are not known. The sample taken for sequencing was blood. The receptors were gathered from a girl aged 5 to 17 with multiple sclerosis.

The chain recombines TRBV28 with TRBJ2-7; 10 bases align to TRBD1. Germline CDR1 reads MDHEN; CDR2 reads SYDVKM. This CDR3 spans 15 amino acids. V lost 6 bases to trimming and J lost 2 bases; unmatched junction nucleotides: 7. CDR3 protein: CASRSTGGNPYEQYF. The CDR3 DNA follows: TGTGCCAGCAGATCGACAGGGGGCAACCCCTACGAGCAGTACTTC.

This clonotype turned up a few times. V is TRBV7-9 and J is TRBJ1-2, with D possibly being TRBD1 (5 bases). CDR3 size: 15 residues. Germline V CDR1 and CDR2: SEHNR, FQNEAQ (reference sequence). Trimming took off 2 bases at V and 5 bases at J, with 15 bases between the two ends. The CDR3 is CASSLIPEGKYGYTF. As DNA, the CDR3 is TGTGCCAGCAGCTTAATCCCAGAGGGGAAGTATGGCTACACCTTC.

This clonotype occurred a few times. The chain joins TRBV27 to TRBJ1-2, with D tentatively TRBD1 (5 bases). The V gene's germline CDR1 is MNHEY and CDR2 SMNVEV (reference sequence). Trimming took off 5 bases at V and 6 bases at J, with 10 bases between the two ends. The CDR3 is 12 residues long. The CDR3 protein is CASSGGLDGYTF. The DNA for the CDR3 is TGTGCCAGCAGTGGGGGTTTGGATGGCTACACCTTC.

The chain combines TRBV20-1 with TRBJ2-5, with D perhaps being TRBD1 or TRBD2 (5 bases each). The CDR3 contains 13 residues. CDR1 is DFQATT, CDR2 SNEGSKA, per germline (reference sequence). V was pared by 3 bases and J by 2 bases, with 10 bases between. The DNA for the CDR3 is TGCAGTGCTAGCGGGGCAACACAAGAGACCCAGTACTTC. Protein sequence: CSASGATQETQYF.

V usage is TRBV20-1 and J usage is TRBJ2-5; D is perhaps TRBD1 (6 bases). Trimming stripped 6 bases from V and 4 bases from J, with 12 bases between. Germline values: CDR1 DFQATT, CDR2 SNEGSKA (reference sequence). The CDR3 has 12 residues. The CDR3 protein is CSAPRGRETQYF. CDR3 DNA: TGCAGTGCCCCCAGGGGACGAGAGACCCAGTACTTC.

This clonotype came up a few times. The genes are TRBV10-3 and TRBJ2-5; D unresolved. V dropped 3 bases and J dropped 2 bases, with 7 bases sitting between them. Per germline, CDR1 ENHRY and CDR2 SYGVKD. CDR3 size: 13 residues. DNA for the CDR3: TGTGCCATCAGTGATTCCCTACAAGAGACCCAGTACTTC. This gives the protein CAISDSLQETQYF.

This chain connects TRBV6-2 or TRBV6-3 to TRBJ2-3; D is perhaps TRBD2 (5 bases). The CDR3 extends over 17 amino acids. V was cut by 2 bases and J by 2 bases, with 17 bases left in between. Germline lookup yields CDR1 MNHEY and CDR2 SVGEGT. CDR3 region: CASSYTLLRGNTDTQYF. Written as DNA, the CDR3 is TGTGCCAGCAGTTACACCCTACTGAGAGGGAACACAGATACGCAGTATTTT.

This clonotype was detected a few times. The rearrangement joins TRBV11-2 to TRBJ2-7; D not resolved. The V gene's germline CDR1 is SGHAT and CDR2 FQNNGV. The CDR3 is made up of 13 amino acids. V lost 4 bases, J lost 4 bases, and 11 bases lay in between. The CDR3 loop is CASSSKVLYEQYF. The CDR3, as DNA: TGTGCCAGCAGCTCCAAGGTTTTATACGAGCAGTACTTC.